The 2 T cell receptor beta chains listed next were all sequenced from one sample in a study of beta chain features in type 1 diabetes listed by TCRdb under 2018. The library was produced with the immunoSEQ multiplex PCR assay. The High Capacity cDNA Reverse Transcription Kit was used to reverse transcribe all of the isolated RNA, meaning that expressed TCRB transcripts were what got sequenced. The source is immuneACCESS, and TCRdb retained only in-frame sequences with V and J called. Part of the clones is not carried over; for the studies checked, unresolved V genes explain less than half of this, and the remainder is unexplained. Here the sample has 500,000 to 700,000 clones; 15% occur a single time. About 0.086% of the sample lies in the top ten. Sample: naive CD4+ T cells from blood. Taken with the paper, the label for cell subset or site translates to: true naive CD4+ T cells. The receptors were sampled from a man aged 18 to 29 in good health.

This CDR3 reads CASSPLGLGNEQFF. The CDR3 region has the DNA TGTGCCAGCTCACCCCTCGGACTGGGAAATGAGCAGTTCTTC. The chain carries TRBV18 and TRBJ2-1, with a weak D call TRBD2 (5 bases). The CDR3 contains 14 residues. Germline V gene lookup returns CDR1 KGHSH and CDR2 LQKENI. The V gene lost 3 bases and the J gene lost 7 bases, with 13 bases spanning the gap. The full variable domain, completed using reference TRBV18 and TRBJ2-1, is NAGVMQNPRHLVRRRGQEARLRCSPMKGHSHVYWYRQLPEEGLKFMVYLQKENIIDESGMPKERFSAEFPKEGPSILRIQQVVRGDSAAYFCASSPLGLGNEQFFGPGTRLTVL.

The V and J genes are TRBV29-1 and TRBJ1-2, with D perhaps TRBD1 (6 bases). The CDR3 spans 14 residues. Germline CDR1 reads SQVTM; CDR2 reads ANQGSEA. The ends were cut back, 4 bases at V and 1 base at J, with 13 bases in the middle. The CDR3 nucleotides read TGCAGCGTTGGGACACAGGGTTTTAACTATGGCTACACCTTC. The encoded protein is CSVGTQGFNYGYTF.